Presented here are 21 T cell receptor beta chains from one specimen sequenced in a study of beta chain features in type 1 diabetes. Study-level findings and limits: Moderate but significant shortening of TCRB CDR3s was recorded in all four CD4+ subsets from Type 1 diabetes patients.

Their antigens are not known. Sequenced material consisted of expressed TCRB transcripts (all of the isolated RNA was reverse transcribed). The protocol was immunoSEQ multiplex PCR, while the TCRdb copy is restricted to in-frame clones and leaves out a portion. This sample yields about 23,000 clones, of which less than 75% are seen a single time; 0.37% belongs to the top ten. Sequencing input: stem cell memory CD4+ T cells from blood. These receptors were collected from a man younger than 35 with type 1 diabetes.

About this clone: One junction end does not reproduce the germline sequence, and a read error may be involved. The rearrangement links TRBV6-1 to TRBJ1-6; D perhaps matches TRBD1 (6 bases). The CDR3 consists of 15 residues. CDR1 is MNHNS, CDR2 SASEGT, per germline. DNA of the CDR3: TGTGCCAGCAGTGAAAGGAGGCAGGGGAGTAGGACGCCCGCTTTT. This translates into CASSERRQGSRTPAF.

This rearrangement joins TRBV18 to TRBJ2-2; the D gene is possibly TRBD2 (6 bases). The CDR3 is 17 amino acids. In germline, CDR1 is KGHSH, CDR2 LQKENI. The V end was cut by 0 bases, the J end by 1 base, with 12 bases between. CDR3 nucleotide sequence: TGTGCCAGCTCACCACCGAGAGGAGGGCGGAACACCGGGGAGCTGTTTTTT. It translates to CASSPPRGGRNTGELFF.

The genes are TRBV29-1 and TRBJ1-2, with 7 bases lining up with TRBD1. There are 12 residues in the CDR3. Germline trimming cut 4 bases from V and 2 bases from J; bases unmatched to any gene: 1. Germline V gives CDR1 SQVTM, CDR2 ANQGSEA. DNA of the CDR3: TGCAGCGTTGGGGACAGAAACTATGGCTACACCTTC. Amino acids: CSVGDRNYGYTF.

The V and J genes are TRBV7-2 and TRBJ2-1; 10 bases align to TRBD2. The junction had 12 bases not matched to a gene; V was cut back by 6 bases and J by 7 bases. The CDR3 runs 16 residues. From germline, CDR1 is SGHTA and CDR2 FQGNSA. The CDR3: CASSFRRTSGPNEQFF. The CDR3 DNA reads as TGTGCCAGCAGTTTCCGTCGGACTAGCGGCCCTAATGAGCAGTTCTTC.

The rearrangement joins TRBV5-1 to TRBJ2-3; possible D gene TRBD2, 5 bases. This CDR3 contains 14 residues. The V gene's germline CDR1 is SGHRS and CDR2 YFSETQ. V dropped 4 bases and J dropped 3 bases, with 12 bases sitting between them. CDR3 bases: TGCGCCAGCAGCGAGCTTAGAGGGACAGATACGCAGTATTTT. It encodes CASSELRGTDTQYF.

This chain connects TRBV27 to TRBJ2-1; 7 bases align to TRBD2. With 6 bases clipped from V and 7 bases from J, the junction kept 24 bases outside the gene matches. CDR1 and CDR2 from the germline V gene are MNHEY and SMNVEV (reference sequence). This CDR3 is built from 19 residues. CDR3 region: CASSLSAGGRFWGTNEQFF. The CDR3, as DNA: TGTGCCAGCAGCCTCAGTGCCGGGGGGAGGTTTTGGGGTACGAATGAGCAGTTCTTC.

This clone was detected only a few times. The rearrangement links TRBV18 to TRBJ2-7, with 9 positions matching TRBD2. The germline gives CDR1 KGHSH, CDR2 LQKENI. The V segment lost 4 bases and the J segment 1 base; nucleotides outside the gene matches: 2. The CDR3 length is 14 residues. CDR3 sequence (DNA): TGTGCCAGCTCACTTCTAGCGGGGTCCTACGAGCAGTACTTC. It is translated as CASSLLAGSYEQYF.

The chain uses TRBV30 and TRBJ2-7; tentatively, D is TRBD2 (7 bases). Germline V gene data show CDR1 as GTSNPN and CDR2 as SVGIG (reference sequence). This CDR3 contains 12 residues. Deletions cut 5 bases from V and 6 bases from J, with 14 bases between. The CDR3, as DNA: TGTGCCTGGGAAGGGGGGGGCGCCGAGCAGTACTTC. Residues: CAWEGGGAEQYF. Based on the CDR3 plus reference TRBV30 and TRBJ2-7, the full variable domain is SQTIHQWPATLVQPVGSPLSLECTVEGTSNPNLYWYRQAAGRGLQLLFYSVGIGQISSEVPQNLSASRPQDRQFILSSKKLLLSDSGFYLCAWEGGGAEQYFGPGTRLTVT.

The chain's CDR3 is CASSDGIHGYTGELFF. CDR3 nucleotides: TGCGCCAGCAGCGACGGGATTCACGGGTACACCGGGGAGCTGTTTTTT. The V gene is TRBV5-1, the J gene TRBJ2-2; tentatively, D is TRBD2 (5 bases). This CDR3 region has 16 residues. Deletions cut 4 bases from V and 3 bases from J, with 16 bases between. Germline V gene lookup returns CDR1 SGHRS and CDR2 YFSETQ.

V usage is TRBV6-5 and J usage is TRBJ2-2, with TRBD1 identical over 9 bases. This CDR3 is built from 16 residues. The V gene end was trimmed by 3 bases and the J gene end by 5 bases; junction bases not matched to a gene: 7. Germline V gene data show CDR1 as MNHEY and CDR2 as SVGAGI. This CDR3 is CASSYPGQGGTGELFF. Written as DNA, the CDR3 is TGTGCCAGCAGTTATCCGGGACAGGGTGGGACCGGGGAGCTGTTTTTT.

The rearrangement links TRBV6-5 to TRBJ1-1, with unresolved D. With 6 bases removed from V and 1 base from J, the gap between germline ends came to 9 bases. Germline loops: CDR1 MNHEY, CDR2 SVGAGI. The CDR3 has 13 amino acids. CDR3 amino acids: CASSENGNTEAFF. The CDR3 region has the DNA TGTGCCAGCAGCGAGAATGGGAACACTGAAGCTTTCTTT.

This clone showed up just a few times. The J gene is TRBJ2-3, the V gene TRBV18; weak D call: TRBD2 (5 bases). CDR1 and CDR2 (germline): KGHSH, LQKENI. The germline V and J ends were trimmed by 0 bases and 6 bases, with 7 bases remaining between them. There are 13 residues in the CDR3. The CDR3 DNA follows: TGTGCCAGCTCACCACCGACGGGGGATACGCAGTATTTT. It translates to CASSPPTGDTQYF.

The rearrangement uses TRBV30 and TRBJ2-7; 7 positions agree with TRBD1. The V and J ends lost 5 bases and 4 bases, in that order; junction bases with no gene match: 20. CDR1 GTSNPN and CDR2 SVGIG come from the germline V gene (reference sequence). CDR3 length: 17 amino acids. For the CDR3, the DNA is TGTGCCTGGGGGACAGCAACCTCCCAATACGACCTTTACGAGCAGTACTTC. Amino acid sequence: CAWGTATSQYDLYEQYF.

This chain connects TRBV15 to TRBJ2-7; 9 bases are shared with TRBD1. Per the germline V gene, CDR1 is LNHNV and CDR2 is YYDKDF (reference sequence). This CDR3 is built from 14 residues. V shed 0 bases and J 4 bases; nucleotides not matched to a gene: 1. DNA of the CDR3: TGTGCCACCAGCAGAGAGACAGGGGGGTACGAGCAGTACTTC. As protein: CATSRETGGYEQYF.

This sequence joins TRBV5-4 and TRBJ1-5; 8 nucleotides line up with TRBD1. This CDR3 is built from 16 residues. Germline trimming cut 2 bases from V and 2 bases from J; bases unmatched to any gene: 6. Germline V lookup: CDR1 SGHNT, CDR2 YYREEE (reference sequence). Here the CDR3 DNA reads TGTGCCAGCAGCTTATCGACAGGGGACGGCAATCAGCCCCAGCATTTT. Translating gives CASSLSTGDGNQPQHF.

The chain has TRBV7-2 and TRBJ2-7, with D hard to call. Trimming removed 1 base from V and 8 bases from J, with 9 bases in between. Germline CDR1 is SGHTA and CDR2 is FQGNSA. The CDR3 is 12 residues long. The CDR3 nucleotides read TGTGCCAGCAGCTTAGGATGGGCACAGCAGTACTTC. It translates to CASSLGWAQQYF.

The chain has TRBV5-1 and TRBJ1-2; 7 nucleotides line up with TRBD1. The CDR3 extends over 13 amino acids. Trimming at V came to 3 bases and at J to 2 bases, leaving 1 base not matched to a gene. Germline-derived CDR1 and CDR2 are SGHRS and YFSETQ. CDR3 DNA: TGCGCCAGCAGCTCGACAGGGAACTATGGCTACACCTTC. The encoded protein is CASSSTGNYGYTF.

This clone turned up a few times. The rearrangement links TRBV7-9 to TRBJ1-2; 7 bases are a match to TRBD1. Per germline, CDR1 SEHNR and CDR2 FQNEAQ (reference sequence). V dropped 5 bases and J dropped 8; count of bases not matched to a gene: 5. The CDR3 extends over 12 amino acids. The CDR3 loop is CASSPRTGGYTF. CDR3 DNA sequence: TGTGCCAGCAGCCCCCGGACAGGCGGCTACACCTTC.

This sequence joins TRBV15 and TRBJ2-2; TRBD2 agrees at 12 bases. This CDR3 is built from 16 residues. The germline gives CDR1 LNHNV, CDR2 YYDKDF (reference sequence). V lost 3 bases, J lost 5 bases, and 4 bases stayed unmatched. In DNA, the CDR3 is TGTGCCACCAGCAGGGATCTAGCGGGAGGGACCGGGGAGCTGTTTTTT. Its protein is CATSRDLAGGTGELFF.

The CDR3 here is CASSLFPQLNYGYTF. As DNA, the CDR3 is TGCGCCAGCAGCTTATTTCCACAGCTTAACTATGGCTACACCTTC. The chain joins TRBV5-1 to TRBJ1-2; no clear D gene. Germline V gene lookup returns CDR1 SGHRS and CDR2 YFSETQ. Trimming left V 2 bases short and J 1 base short, with 12 bases between. The CDR3 runs 15 residues.

About this clone itself: Other DNA sequences in this sample translate to the same CDR3. V is TRBV5-1 and J is TRBJ2-3; D uncertain. Trimming pared 0 bases from V and 1 base from J, leaving 3 bases between. The CDR3 spans 13 residues. The V gene's germline CDR1 is SGHRS and CDR2 YFSETQ. The CDR3 nucleotides read TGCGCCAGCAGCTTGGGCGGCACAGATACGCAGTATTTT. It codes for CASSLGGTDTQYF.